The TCR beta chain described here comes from a study of T cells in Graves' hyperthyroidism and ophthalmopathy. Researchers took RNA transcripts and amplified the TCR beta CDR3 regions from them. Researchers ran a first-round RT-PCR on the TCR CDR3 using the HTBI primer set. TCRdb re-analysed the multiplex PCR reads in MiXCR, keeping a single row per CDR3 protein. The sample yields roughly 740,000 distinct CDR3 sequences, 15% to 20% seen once. This CDR3 has 15 amino acids. Trimming removed 0 bases at V and 5 bases at J, with 12 bases between. Germline values: CDR1 SGDLS, CDR2 YYNGEE. Sequences were obtained from blood. This receptor was obtained from a man aged 18 to 29 with Graves' hyperthyroidism. J is TRBJ2-1 and V is TRBV9; D not resolved. This chain's CDR3 is CASSVEPQENNEQFF. The CDR3 bases are TGTGCCAGCAGCGTAGAGCCTCAGGAAAACAATGAGCAGTTCTTC.